Presented here are 7 T cell receptor beta chains from one specimen sequenced in a study of monozygotic twins with inflammatory bowel disease. TCRdb processed the 5' RACE reads again and assigns one entry to each CDR3 protein, with no DNA. This sample carries roughly 300,000 distinct CDR3 sequences, with roughly 5.3% going to the ten biggest clones. The sample was blood. These receptors were obtained from a human donor with ulcerative colitis or Crohn's disease, or a healthy co-twin of an affected twin (not recorded which).

The V gene is TRBV6-5, the J gene TRBJ2-1; TCRdb's assignment of TRBD2 cannot be checked, as there is no DNA. The CDR3 length is 15 residues. CDR1 is MNHEY, CDR2 SVGAGI, per germline. The CDR3 here is CANSYISGRVPEQFF.

The V gene is TRBV10-2, the J gene TRBJ1-5. Per the germline V gene, CDR1 is WSHSY and CDR2 is SAAADI. CDR3 length equals 13 residues. CDR3 residues: CASSDPYSQPQHF.

The chain combines TRBV3-1 with TRBJ2-7. The germline gives CDR1 LGHDT, CDR2 YNNKEL (reference sequence). The CDR3 loop spans 12 amino acids. The CDR3 reads CASSHDQYEQYF.

This chain links TRBV19 with TRBJ1-1; without DNA, the TCRdb call of TRBD1 cannot be checked. The CDR3 length is 19 residues. The germline gives CDR1 LNHDA, CDR2 SQIVND (reference sequence). CDR3 region: CASSIDGATRRNRYTEAFF.

The chain has TRBV7-2 and TRBJ2-3; TCRdb lists TRBD1, though no DNA is available to test this call. CDR1 and CDR2 (germline): SGHTA, FQGNSA. The CDR3 loop spans 14 amino acids. The CDR3 region is CASSDGHRTDTQYF.

The CDR3 loop reads CASSLRTGGYGYTF. This chain links TRBV5-1 with TRBJ1-2; TCRdb gives TRBD1 as the D gene, but with no DNA this cannot be confirmed. This CDR3 is built from 14 residues. CDR1 SGHRS and CDR2 YFSETQ come from the germline V gene.

The chain uses TRBV3-1 and TRBJ2-7; TCRdb's D gene call, TRBD2, goes unchecked for lack of DNA. The CDR3 consists of 17 residues. The germline gives CDR1 LGHDT, CDR2 YNNKEL (reference sequence). This chain's CDR3 is CASSHPGGNSGSYEQYF.